These 20 T cell receptor beta chains came from one sample sequenced in a study of T cell changes during pregnancy in multiple sclerosis. TCRdb's table, derived via immunoSEQ multiplex PCR, lists solely in-frame clones and lacks some. The table lists around 130,000 clones, roughly 92% of them singletons. The specimen comprised peripheral blood, sampled before pregnancy. The receptor source for this set is a female donor with multiple sclerosis, enrolled in a pregnancy study.

The J gene is TRBJ2-3, the V gene TRBV7-2; 7 nucleotides line up with TRBD1. CDR1 and CDR2 (germline): SGHTA, FQGNSA. The CDR3 is 14 amino acids. V was pared by 3 bases and J by 2 bases, with 2 bases of the junction left unmatched. CDR3 loop: CASSFGQATDTQYF. In DNA, the CDR3 is TGTGCCAGCAGCTTCGGACAGGCCACAGATACGCAGTATTTT. Full variable domain (missing parts from reference TRBV7-2 and TRBJ2-3): GAGVSQSPSNKVTEKGKDVELRCDPISGHTALYWYRQSLGQGLEFLIYFQGNSAPDKSGLPSDRFSAERTGGSVSTLTIQRTQQEDSAVYLCASSFGQATDTQYFGPGTRLTVL.

This sequence joins TRBV28 and TRBJ2-1, with D maybe TRBD2 (5 bases). The germline CDR1 and CDR2 sequences are MDHEN and SYDVKM. The CDR3 consists of 14 residues. Trimming cost V 5 bases and J 9 bases, with 17 bases left between them. This CDR3 is CASSPLNGVGEQFF. CDR3 in DNA: TGTGCCAGCAGTCCCCTAAACGGGGTTGGTGAGCAGTTCTTC.

The chain uses TRBV29-1 and TRBJ2-7; unclear D gene. CDR3 length: 11 amino acids. CDR1 and CDR2 (germline): SQVTM, ANQGSEA. Trimming took off 5 bases at V and 2 bases at J, with 7 bases between the two ends. CDR3: CSVSSPYEQYF. DNA for the CDR3: TGCAGCGTTTCCAGTCCCTACGAGCAGTACTTC.

CDR3 coding DNA: TGTGCCAGTAGTATCCTCCCGGGACAGGCCACTGAAGCTTTCTTT. Translated: CASSILPGQATEAFF. The chain has TRBV19 and TRBJ1-1, with TRBD1 identical over 8 bases. Germline-derived CDR1 and CDR2 are LNHDA and SQIVND (reference sequence). J was trimmed by 4 bases and V by 3 bases; bases with no gene match: 7. This CDR3 contains 15 residues.

This chain uses TRBV6-5 with TRBJ2-1, with 7 bases aligning to TRBD2. CDR1 and CDR2 (germline): MNHEY, SVGAGI. The J segment lost 4 bases and the V segment lost 6 bases, leaving 9 bases of the junction unmatched. The CDR3 consists of 15 residues. The CDR3 region is CASSQGLGRYNEQFF. The CDR3 DNA sequence: TGTGCCAGCAGCCAAGGACTAGGGAGATACAATGAGCAGTTCTTC.

This chain uses TRBV5-4 with TRBJ1-1; weak D call: TRBD1 (6 bases). CDR3 length: 14 amino acids. The V end lost 4 bases, the J end lost 0 bases, and 10 bases lay between the germline ends. In germline, CDR1 is SGHNT, CDR2 YYREEE (reference sequence). The DNA for the CDR3 is TGTGCCAGCAGCAGCGGACAGATGAACACTGAAGCTTTCTTT. Its translation is CASSSGQMNTEAFF.

This clone showed up just once. V gene TRBV13 combines with J gene TRBJ2-2; no definite D call. The length of the CDR3 is 13 residues. The V and J ends lost 0 bases and 6 bases respectively, with 5 bases between them. Germline V CDR1 and CDR2: PRHDT, FYEKMQ (reference sequence). In DNA, the CDR3 is TGTGCCAGCAGCTTAGGAGCCGCCGGGGAGCTGTTTTTT. Protein: CASSLGAAGELFF.

The rearrangement links TRBV7-2 to TRBJ1-1; possible D gene TRBD1, 5 bases. V was cut by 2 bases and J by 2 bases, with 12 bases left in between. This CDR3 has 15 residues. CDR1 and CDR2 from the germline V gene are SGHTA and FQGNSA. The CDR3 DNA reads TGTGCCAGCAGCTTACCCGGGACTGATAACACTGAAGCTTTCTTT. This codes for CASSLPGTDNTEAFF.

This rearrangement joins TRBV7-2 to TRBJ2-1, with TRBD1 identical over 9 bases. The CDR3 totals 18 residues. CDR1 SGHTA and CDR2 FQGNSA come from the germline V gene. V shed 2 bases and J 2 bases; nucleotides not matched to a gene: 10. In nucleotides, the CDR3 is TGTGCCAGCAGCTTACTCCCCGGGACAGGGACGGCCTACAATGAGCAGTTCTTC. It yields the protein CASSLLPGTGTAYNEQFF.

V is TRBV10-3 and J is TRBJ1-4; 8 positions agree with TRBD1. The V and J ends lost 10 bases and 13 bases, in that order; junction bases with no gene match: 11. The germline V gene encodes CDR1 ENHRY and CDR2 SYGVKD. The CDR3 loop spans 12 amino acids. The DNA of the CDR3 is TGTGCCACGGGTGACAGGGGATGGCGACTGTTTTTT. The encoded protein is CATGDRGWRLFF.

This clone was seen a single time. V gene TRBV5-1 combines with J gene TRBJ2-2, with 8 bases aligning to TRBD1. CDR1 and CDR2 (germline): SGHRS, YFSETQ. The CDR3 length is 16 residues. Trimming took 3 bases from V and 0 from J; bases not matched to a gene: 4. The CDR3 here is CASSWDRTSNTGELFF. DNA for the CDR3: TGCGCCAGCAGCTGGGACAGGACTTCGAACACCGGGGAGCTGTTTTTT. The entire variable domain, with the rest obtained from reference TRBV5-1 and TRBJ2-2, is as follows: KAGVTQTPRYLIKTRGQQVTLSCSPISGHRSVSWYQQTPGQGLQFLFEYFSETQRNKGNFPGRFSGRQFSNSRSEMNVSTLELGDSALYLCASSWDRTSNTGELFFGEGSRLTVL.

The CDR3 is CASSSGTEAFF. CDR3 nucleotides: TGTGCCAGCAGCTCGGGGACTGAAGCTTTCTTT. The J gene is TRBJ1-1, the V gene TRBV13; D gene uncertain. V shed 4 bases and J shed 5 bases, with 5 bases lying between them. CDR1 is PRHDT, CDR2 FYEKMQ, per germline (reference sequence). This CDR3 spans 11 amino acids. The variable domain in full, with the rest retrieved from reference TRBV13 and TRBJ1-1, is AAGVIQSPRHLIKEKRETATLKCYPIPRHDTVYWYQQGPGQDPQFLISFYEKMQSDKGSIPDRFSAQQFSDYHSELNMSSLELGDSALYFCASSSGTEAFFGQGTRLTVV.

The chain recombines TRBV5-4 with TRBJ2-1; 8 nucleotides align to TRBD2. Trimming removed 4 bases from V and 1 base from J; junction bases left unmatched: 7. This CDR3 contains 16 residues. CDR1 is SGHNT and CDR2 is YYREEE in the germline V gene (reference sequence). In nucleotides, the CDR3 is TGTGCCAGCAGCACGACCGGGACTAGATCCTACAATGAGCAGTTCTTC. It specifies CASSTTGTRSYNEQFF.

This chain uses TRBV2 with TRBJ2-1; TRBD1 matches at 9 bases. This CDR3 has 17 amino acids. Losses at the gene ends were 6 bases for V and 6 bases for J; bases not matched to a gene: 15. Germline lookup yields CDR1 SNHLY and CDR2 FYNNEI. The chain's CDR3 is CASRGRTGEVGRNEQFF. The CDR3, as DNA: TGTGCCAGCAGGGGTAGGACAGGGGAAGTAGGTCGCAATGAGCAGTTCTTC.

To note about this clone: Different DNA sequences within this sample yield the same CDR3. This chain links TRBV19 with TRBJ2-1; 8 nucleotides match TRBD2. CDR1 is LNHDA and CDR2 is SQIVND in the germline V gene (reference sequence). The V gene end was trimmed by 7 bases and the J gene end by 3 bases; junction bases not matched to a gene: 11. The length of the CDR3 is 16 residues. CDR3 sequence: CASTGRGGSFYNEQFF. The CDR3 coding sequence is TGTGCCAGTACGGGACGGGGGGGAAGTTTCTACAATGAGCAGTTCTTC.

The chain uses TRBV4-1 and TRBJ2-7; 14 bases are a match to TRBD2. The V and J ends lost 3 bases and 2 bases, in that order; junction bases with no gene match: 9. The CDR3 is 18 residues long. The V gene's germline CDR1 is MGHRA and CDR2 YSYEKL. The CDR3 reads CASSHRGLAGETPYEQYF. CDR3 coding DNA: TGCGCCAGCAGCCACCGGGGACTAGCGGGAGAGACTCCCTACGAGCAGTACTTC.

This CDR3 is CASSKARGCTDTQYF. The CDR3 DNA follows: TGTGCCAGCAGCAAAGCGCGGGGATGCACAGATACGCAGTATTTT. V usage is TRBV21-1 and J usage is TRBJ2-3; TRBD2 was called by the table and not checked on the DNA. TRBV21-1 constitutes a pseudogene. This CDR3 has 15 amino acids.

The J gene is TRBJ2-1, the V gene TRBV2; 11 bases are shared with TRBD2. Germline-derived CDR1 and CDR2 are SNHLY and FYNNEI. The ends lost 4 bases at V and 8 bases at J; junction bases unmatched: 10. This CDR3 is built from 16 residues. CDR3 amino acids: CASSGYSGRAFDEQFF. As DNA, the CDR3 is TGTGCCAGCAGTGGTTATAGCGGGAGGGCCTTTGATGAGCAGTTCTTC. The complete variable domain, with remaining parts taken from reference TRBV2 and TRBJ2-1, reads EPEVTQTPSHQVTQMGQEVILRCVPISNHLYFYWYRQILGQKVEFLVSFYNNEISEKSEIFDDQFSVERPDGSNFTLKIRSTKLEDSAMYFCASSGYSGRAFDEQFFGPGTRLTVL.

The count of this clone is one. The rearrangement links TRBV27 to TRBJ2-1; 13 bases fit TRBD2. Looked up from germline, CDR1 is MNHEY and CDR2 is SMNVEV (reference sequence). V lost 4 bases, J lost 4 bases, and 16 bases stayed unmatched. The CDR3 contains 20 residues. CDR3 coding DNA: TGTGCCAGCAGTTCCCGCTCTCGGACTAGCGGGAGTTGGTCGTACAATGAGCAGTTCTTC. Its protein product is CASSSRSRTSGSWSYNEQFF.

The chain has TRBV11-2 and TRBJ2-5, with D maybe TRBD2 (6 bases). Germline assignment: CDR1 SGHAT and CDR2 FQNNGV. The CDR3 is made up of 15 amino acids. Trimming took off 4 bases at V and 2 bases at J, with 14 bases between the two ends. This chain's CDR3 is CASSSSGLTQETQYF. The CDR3 DNA reads TGTGCCAGCAGCTCCTCGGGACTTACTCAAGAGACCCAGTACTTC.